The next 19 T cell receptor beta chains were all read from a single sample in a study of vaccination effects on CD4 cells after COVID-19. Clones were sequenced by immunoSEQ multiplex PCR, and TCRdb holds only the in-frame ones, with some missing. The data contain tens of thousands of clones, around 70% of them singletons. No antigen has been identified for these receptors. ViraFEST used viral peptide pools to expand antigen-specific CD4+ T cells before sequencing. CD4+ T cells were isolated after approximately 10 days of culture. All participants had two doses of either the BNT162b2 or mRNA-1273 vaccine. This specimen was CD4+ T cells from PBMCs cultured with HCoV-OC43 spike peptides, taken after COVID-19 vaccination. The subset: HCoV-OC43 spike overlapping peptide pool stimulation. The receptors shown here come from a human donor who received a COVID-19 vaccine.

The chain employs TRBV10-3 and TRBJ2-3, with a weak D call TRBD2 (6 bases). V was shortened by 5 bases and J by 0 bases, with 12 bases between the two germline ends. Germline V gives CDR1 ENHRY, CDR2 SYGVKD. The CDR3 has 15 amino acids. The CDR3 loop reads CAISSGSGSTDTQYF. Written as DNA, the CDR3 is TGTGCCATCAGTTCCGGTAGCGGTAGCACAGATACGCAGTATTTT.

The DNA for the CDR3 is TGTGCCACCAGTCATCGGGACGGAACTTATCAGCCCCAGCATTTT. This gives the protein CATSHRDGTYQPQHF. The V call is TRBV19, the J call TRBJ1-5, with D possibly being TRBD1 (5 bases). Per the germline V gene, CDR1 is LNHDA and CDR2 is SQIVND (reference sequence). Trimming removed 10 bases at V and 5 bases at J, with 21 bases between. The CDR3 is 15 residues long.

This chain uses TRBV6-2 or TRBV6-3 with TRBJ2-1, with TRBD2 matching over 9 bases. Looked up from germline, CDR1 is MNHEY and CDR2 is SVGEGT. The CDR3 is 15 residues long. V gave up 5 bases and J gave up 8 bases; unmatched junction bases: 10. The CDR3: CASSISGGFNYEQFF. In DNA form, the CDR3 reads TGTGCCAGCAGTATTAGCGGGGGTTTTAACTATGAGCAGTTCTTC.

This chain joins TRBV11-3 and TRBJ2-5; tentatively, D is TRBD1 (6 bases). V was trimmed by 4 bases and J by 0 bases, leaving 9 bases between them. The CDR3 spans 14 residues. Germline V lookup: CDR1 SGHNT, CDR2 YENEEA. The CDR3 loop reads CASSSRQDQETQYF. The DNA for the CDR3 is TGTGCCAGCAGCTCCCGACAGGACCAAGAGACCCAGTACTTC.

This clone came up a few times. The rearrangement links TRBV5-8 to TRBJ2-7; D is possibly TRBD1 (6 bases). The V end was cut by 2 bases, the J end by 0 bases, with 12 bases between. CDR3 length: 15 residues. The germline V gene encodes CDR1 SGHTS and CDR2 YDEGEE. The CDR3 loop is CASSLGTQSSYEQYF. Written as DNA, the CDR3 is TGTGCCAGCAGCTTAGGGACACAGAGCTCCTACGAGCAGTACTTC.

The chain has TRBV7-9 and TRBJ1-6; D unclear. CDR3 size: 17 residues. V was shortened by 1 base and J by 4 bases, with 14 bases between the two germline ends. Germline V gene lookup returns CDR1 SEHNR and CDR2 FQNEAQ (reference sequence). This CDR3 is CASSLGGTTYYNSPLHF. In DNA form, the CDR3 reads TGTGCCAGCAGCTTAGGTGGCACCACATATTATAATTCACCCCTCCACTTT.

This clone was found once. This sequence joins TRBV13 and TRBJ1-2; D is uncertain. CDR1 and CDR2 (germline): PRHDT, FYEKMQ (reference sequence). Trimming removed 0 bases from V and 2 bases from J, with 10 bases in between. The CDR3 has 15 amino acids. CDR3 DNA sequence: TGTGCCAGCAGCTTAGGCCCGGGCAGAAACTATGGCTACACCTTC. Its translation is CASSLGPGRNYGYTF.

The gene calls are TRBV7-8 and TRBJ2-1; the D is unclear. This CDR3 region has 16 residues. V gave up 2 bases and J gave up 8 bases, with 19 bases separating them. The germline CDR1 and CDR2 sequences are SGHVS and FQNEAQ. As DNA, the CDR3 is TGTGCCAGCAGCTTATATCGGGCAGGATGGGCCGATGAGCAGTTCTTC. Its translation: CASSLYRAGWADEQFF.

This chain uses TRBV10-2 with TRBJ1-2; D not certain. From germline, CDR1 is WSHSY and CDR2 SAAADI. The V end was cut by 0 bases, the J end by 5 bases, with 4 bases between. The CDR3 extends over 12 amino acids. The CDR3 is CASSESGYGYTF. Here the CDR3 DNA reads TGCGCCAGCAGTGAGTCGGGGTATGGCTACACCTTC.

This clone was detected ten times or more. The chain uses TRBV7-8 and TRBJ1-2; D gene unclear. V was trimmed by 2 bases and J by 6 bases, leaving 10 bases between them. Germline V gene sequence: CDR1 SGHVS, CDR2 FQNEAQ. CDR3 length equals 13 residues. CDR3 in DNA: TGTGCCAGCAGCTTACTCGAGGACGATGGCTACACCTTC. It specifies CASSLLEDDGYTF. The complete variable domain, with remaining parts taken from reference TRBV7-8 and TRBJ1-2, reads GAGVSQSPRYKVAKRGQDVALRCDPISGHVSLFWYQQALGQGPEFLTYFQNEAQLDKSGLPSDRFFAERPEGSVSTLKIQRTQQEDSAVYLCASSLLEDDGYTFGSGTRLTVV.

The chain has TRBV24-1 and TRBJ1-3; perhaps TRBD1 as D (5 bases). This CDR3 spans 16 amino acids. Germline CDR1 reads KGHDR; CDR2 reads SFDVKD. The V end was cut by 3 bases, the J end by 0 bases, with 11 bases between. The chain's CDR3 is CATSDGAPGSGNTIYF. The CDR3 DNA follows: TGTGCCACCAGTGATGGGGCCCCAGGCTCTGGAAACACCATATATTTT.

This clone appeared once. The chain uses TRBV2 and TRBJ1-2; 7 nucleotides agree with TRBD1. The V and J ends lost 6 bases and 5 bases, in that order; junction bases with no gene match: 9. The germline V gene has CDR1 SNHLY and CDR2 FYNNEI. The CDR3 runs 14 residues. CDR3 region: CASSYLQGVYGYTF. The CDR3 coding sequence is TGTGCCAGCAGCTACCTCCAGGGGGTATATGGCTACACCTTC.

The chain carries TRBV12-3 or TRBV12-4 and TRBJ2-7; D may be TRBD1 (5 bases). This CDR3 contains 12 residues. The germline V and J ends were trimmed by 6 bases and 6 bases, with 12 bases remaining between them. CDR3 nucleotides: TGTGCCAGCAGGGCGCAGGGTGGCGAGCAGTACTTC. This sequence encodes CASRAQGGEQYF.

The rearrangement joins TRBV6-1 to TRBJ2-2; D is uncertain. In germline, CDR1 is MNHNS, CDR2 SASEGT. Trimming took off 4 bases at V and 4 bases at J, with 16 bases between the two ends. The CDR3 runs 16 residues. CDR3: CASSVRRSLSTGELFF. The CDR3 nucleotides read TGTGCCAGCAGTGTACGGCGTAGTCTGTCCACCGGGGAGCTGTTTTTT.

The chain has TRBV25-1 and TRBJ2-3; the match to TRBD2 covers 8 bases. V lost 3 bases to trimming and J lost 5 bases; unmatched junction nucleotides: 4. In germline, CDR1 is MGHDK, CDR2 SYGVNS. The CDR3 totals 14 residues. The CDR3 coding sequence is TGTGCCAGCAGTGACACTCTAGCGGGAGATACGCAGTATTTT. The encoded protein is CASSDTLAGDTQYF.

The chain recombines TRBV18 with TRBJ1-1; D is perhaps TRBD1 (5 bases). This CDR3 spans 14 amino acids. V was cut by 2 bases and J by 8 bases, with 15 bases left in between. Germline V gives CDR1 KGHSH, CDR2 LQKENI. The CDR3 DNA reads as TGTGCCAGCTCACCAATAAGGGACGGAGTGGAAGCTTTCTTT. Translating it yields CASSPIRDGVEAFF.

The chain couples TRBV4-2 to TRBJ2-5; 8 bases are shared with TRBD2. After removal of 2 bases from V and 4 bases from J, the junction contained 12 bases not matched to a gene. This CDR3 spans 17 amino acids. Looked up from germline, CDR1 is LGHNA and CDR2 is YNFKEQ. The CDR3 nucleotides read TGTGCCAGCAGCCAAACAAGAGCGGGGGTAGGTGCAGAGACCCAGTACTTC. The encoded protein is CASSQTRAGVGAETQYF.

This clone was seen only once. CDR3 amino acids: CASSEGLPGYF. The CDR3 DNA reads as TGTGCCAGCAGTGAAGGGTTGCCAGGATATTTT. V and J are TRBV6-1 and TRBJ1-3; no clear D gene. Germline CDR1 reads MNHNS; CDR2 reads SASEGT. This CDR3 is 11 amino acids long. V was trimmed by 1 base and J by 15 bases, leaving 10 bases between them.

This chain joins TRBV27 and TRBJ2-7, with unresolved D. This CDR3 comprises 14 residues. Germline loops: CDR1 MNHEY, CDR2 SMNVEV (reference sequence). Trimming removed 3 bases at V and 4 bases at J, with 13 bases between. The CDR3 reads CASSLRQKSYEQYF. The CDR3 nucleotides are TGTGCCAGCAGTTTGAGGCAGAAAAGTTACGAGCAGTACTTC.